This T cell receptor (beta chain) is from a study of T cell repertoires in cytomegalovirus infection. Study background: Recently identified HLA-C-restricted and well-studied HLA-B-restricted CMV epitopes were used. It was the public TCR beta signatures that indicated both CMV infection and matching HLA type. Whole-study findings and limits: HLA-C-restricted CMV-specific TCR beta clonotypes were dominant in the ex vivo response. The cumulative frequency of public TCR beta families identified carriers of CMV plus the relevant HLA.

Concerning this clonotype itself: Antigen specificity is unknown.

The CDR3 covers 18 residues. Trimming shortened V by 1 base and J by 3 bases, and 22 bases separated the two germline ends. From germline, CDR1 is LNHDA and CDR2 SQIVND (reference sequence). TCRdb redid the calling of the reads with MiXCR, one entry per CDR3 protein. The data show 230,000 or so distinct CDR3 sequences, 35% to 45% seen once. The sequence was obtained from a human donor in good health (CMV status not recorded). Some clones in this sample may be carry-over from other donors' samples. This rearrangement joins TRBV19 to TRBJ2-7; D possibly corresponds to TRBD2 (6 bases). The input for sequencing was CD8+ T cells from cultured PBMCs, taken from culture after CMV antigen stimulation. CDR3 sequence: CASSIAGSVREYNYEQYF. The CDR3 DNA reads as TGTGCCAGTAGTATAGCTGGGAGTGTGCGGGAATACAACTACGAGCAGTACTTC.